This T cell receptor beta chain is from a study of T cells in tuberculosis. Method: immunoSEQ multiplex PCR; TCRdb's copy keeps in-frame clones and lacks some. The sample records approximately 59,000 clones, around 90% being singletons. This clone was picked up a small number of times. Study-wide results and limits: The stringent gate may have excluded weak CD1B-GMM tetramer binders.

Sorting used thawed, overnight-rested PBMC stained with anti-CD3, a viability dye and GMM-loaded CD1B tetramer. C32 glucose monomycolate from Rhodococcus equi was loaded onto the CD1B tetramers. Tetramer-sorted PBMC had been CD14 monocyte-depleted before freezing. About 100,000 tetramer-negative cells were sorted from each donor. This CDR3 has 13 amino acids. V was pared by 4 bases and J by 3 bases, with 1 base of the junction left unmatched. CDR1 and CDR2 from the germline V gene are MNHEY and SVGAGI. This TCR was recovered from an adult woman with latent tuberculosis. V gene TRBV6-5 combines with J gene TRBJ1-2; TRBD1 aligns across 8 bases. Sequencing input: CD1b-GMM tetramer-negative cells sorted from PBMCs. CDR3 amino acids: CASSLQGDYGYTF. In DNA form, the CDR3 reads TGTGCCAGCAGTTTACAGGGGGACTATGGCTACACCTTC.